This T cell receptor (beta chain) comes out of a study of OX40 agonist ivuxolimab in advanced cancers. With V trimmed by 6 bases and J by 9 bases, 6 bases remained unmatched. This CDR3 is built from 15 residues. Germline CDR1 MNHNY, CDR2 SVGAGI (reference sequence). Profiled with immunoSEQ multiplex PCR; TCRdb holds only in-frame clones, not every one. The data show approximately 77,000 clones, 85% to 95% seen once. The chain uses TRBV6-6 and TRBJ2-1; 15 bases are a match to TRBD2. This TCR was recovered from an adult with an advanced solid tumor such as melanoma, head and neck, liver or kidney cancer. Source: CD4+ or CD8+ T cells sorted from blood, taken in a trial of the OX40 agonist ivuxolimab. The CDR3 DNA sequence: TGTGCCAGCAGCGTGGTGGGACTAGCGGGAGGTGAGCAGTTCTTC. Residues: CASSVVGLAGGEQFF.